The 2 T cell receptor beta chains presented below share a single source sample, sequenced in a study of cytomegalovirus exposure and HLA in healthy donors. Primers: 60 Vbeta forward and 13 Jbeta reverse. TCRdb's copy holds only in-frame clones and misses some; the assay was immunoSEQ multiplex PCR. The table shows 200,000 to 250,000 clones, with about 83% occurring only once. The sequenced sample consisted of PBMCs. These receptors all stem from a human donor in good health.

V and J are TRBV5-1 and TRBJ1-1, with TRBD1 matching 8 bases. The V and J ends lost 2 bases and 4 bases, in that order; junction bases with no gene match: 25. This CDR3 region has 21 residues. Per germline, CDR1 SGHRS and CDR2 YFSETQ. The CDR3 sequence: CASSFVASGGTGDSGGTEAFF. CDR3 in DNA: TGCGCCAGCAGCTTCGTGGCATCCGGGGGGACAGGTGATTCCGGCGGCACTGAAGCTTTCTTT.

V is TRBV12-5 and J is TRBJ2-6; D is unresolved. Trimming removed 2 bases from V and 2 bases from J, with 16 bases in between. Germline-derived CDR1 and CDR2 are LGHNT and FRNRAP. The CDR3 covers 18 residues. CDR3 sequence reads: CASGLTIGSLAGANVLTF. The CDR3 DNA is TGTGCTAGTGGTTTGACTATAGGCTCCCTGGCTGGGGCCAACGTCCTGACTTTC.